Detailed here is one T cell receptor beta chain. TCRdb's table, derived via immunoSEQ multiplex PCR, lists solely in-frame clones and lacks some. The sample consists of roughly 79,000 clones, roughly 90% of them appearing once. The sample comes from a study of OX40 agonist ivuxolimab in advanced cancers. Trimming stripped 7 bases from V and 7 bases from J, with 12 bases between. The CDR3 is 12 residues long. CDR1 is SGHNT and CDR2 is YYREEE in the germline V gene (reference sequence). The receptor was isolated from an adult with an advanced solid tumor such as melanoma, head and neck, liver or kidney cancer. This sample comprised CD4+ or CD8+ T cells sorted from blood, obtained in a trial of the OX40 agonist ivuxolimab. The rearrangement links TRBV5-4 to TRBJ2-1, with unresolved D. This CDR3 reads CASGQIGNEQFF. The CDR3 nucleotides are TGTGCCAGCGGTCAGATTGGGAATGAGCAGTTCTTC. Variable domain in full (rest from reference TRBV5-4 and TRBJ2-1): ETGVTQSPTHLIKTRGQQVTLRCSSQSGHNTVSWYQQALGQGPQFIFQYYREEENGRGNFPPRFSGLQFPNYSSELNVNALELDDSALYLCASGQIGNEQFFGPGTRLTVL.